This T cell receptor beta chain was obtained from a study of neurological immune-mediated disorders. A 10-nucleotide random UMI tagged transcripts in template-switch 5'RACE cDNA synthesis. TCRdb reanalysed the 5' RACE reads using MiXCR and keeps one entry per CDR3 protein. In the table there are tens of thousands of distinct CDR3 sequences, about 9.4% of which are singletons. The CDR3 has 15 residues. V was pared by 4 bases and J by 3 bases, with 7 bases of the junction left unmatched. The V gene's germline CDR1 is DFQATT and CDR2 SNEGSKA (reference sequence). This clonotype was seen ten or more times. This sample's time point: longitudinal time-point 1 (baseline).

The chain employs TRBV20-1 and TRBJ2-2, with 8 bases identical to TRBD2. The sample consisted of PBMCs. The clonotype comes from a man younger than 40 in good health. CDR3 coding DNA: TGCAGTGCTATCCCCGGGAGGGCCGACACCGGGGAGCTGTTTTTT. It translates to CSAIPGRADTGELFF.